This is a list of T cell receptor beta chains from one sample in a study of response to subunit inactivated influenza vaccine. TCRdb re-called the RT-PCR reads with MiXCR, one entry per CDR3 protein. The profile covers 610,000 or so distinct CDR3 sequences, with about 15% appearing a single time and around 10% taken by the ten largest. Sequenced material: PBMCs from blood, taken about 12 days after vaccination. All receptors derive from a man aged 50-59 years who received an inactivated influenza vaccine. Both conserved end residues are part of each CDR3. Fields, in order: clone size, D gene, V gene, J gene, CDR3 DNA, CDR3 protein. D genes are given only for firm matches. Size tells how often a clone was seen (once, few, many) or the class of an expanded clone, and some rows leave it out.

size: many
D: TRBD2
V: TRBV14
J: TRBJ2-5
DNA: TGTGCCAGCAGCCAAGGACTAGCGGGGGCAGAGACCCAGTACTTC
CDR3: CASSQGLAGAETQYF

size: few
D: NA
V: TRBV2
J: TRBJ1-5
DNA: TGTGCCTCTAGCAGGGAGGCTAGCAATCAGCCCCAGCATTTT
CDR3: CASSREASNQPQHF

size: NA
D: NA
V: TRBV18
J: TRBJ2-3
DNA: TGTGCCAGCTCACTAGCGGTTCATAGCACAGATACGCAGTATTTT
CDR3: CASSLAVHSTDTQYF

size: NA
D: TRBD2
V: TRBV29-1
J: TRBJ2-1
DNA: TGCAGCGTAAGGCCAACCGGGACTAGCGGGGGCAATGAGCAGTTCTTC
CDR3: CSVRPTGTSGGNEQFF

size: NA
D: NA
V: TRBV25-1
J: TRBJ2-7
DNA: TGTGCCAGCAGACCCAGAGCAGGGACCTCCTACGAGCAGTACTTC
CDR3: CASRPRAGTSYEQYF

size: few
D: TRBD2
V: TRBV6-5
J: TRBJ2-2
DNA: TGTGCCAGCAGTTACCTCCGGACTAGCGGAGCCGGGGAGCTGTTTTTT
CDR3: CASSYLRTSGAGELFF

size: NA
D: NA
V: TRBV6-2/TRBV6-3
J: TRBJ1-2
DNA: TGTGCCAGCAGTTACGACAGCATCTATGGCTACACCTTC
CDR3: CASSYDSIYGYTF

size: few
D: NA
V: TRBV24-1
J: TRBJ2-1
DNA: TGTGCCACCAGTGATTTGTCGGGACCCTACAATGAGCAGTTCTTC
CDR3: CATSDLSGPYNEQFF

size: NA
D: TRBD2
V: TRBV6-2/TRBV6-3
J: TRBJ2-7
DNA: TGTGCCAGCAGTTACTCCCCTAGCGGGGTTTCCTACGAGCAGTACTTC
CDR3: CASSYSPSGVSYEQYF

size: NA
D: TRBD2
V: TRBV7-6
J: TRBJ2-7
DNA: TGTGCCAGCAGTGGACTAGCGGTAACTAGGCAGTACTTC
CDR3: CASSGLAVTRQYF

size: few
D: TRBD2
V: TRBV13
J: TRBJ2-3
DNA: TGTGCCAGCAGCTCCTCCCCCGGACTAGCGGGGGGATACACAGATACGCAGTATTTT
CDR3: CASSSSPGLAGGYTDTQYF

size: NA
D: TRBD1
V: TRBV6-1
J: TRBJ2-3
DNA: TGTGCCAGCAGTCGGACAGGGGGTCTTGATACGCAGTATTTT
CDR3: CASSRTGGLDTQYF

size: few
D: TRBD1
V: TRBV5-1
J: TRBJ1-4
DNA: TGCGCCAGCAGCCTTGGCAGGGGGTCTAATGAAAAACTGTTTTTT
CDR3: CASSLGRGSNEKLFF

size: NA
D: NA
V: TRBV20-1
J: TRBJ2-1
DNA: TGCAGTGCTAGGGAGGCGGATGAGCAGTTCTTC
CDR3: CSAREADEQFF

size: few
D: NA
V: TRBV20-1
J: TRBJ2-2
DNA: TGCAGTGCTGTCTCCAAGAACACCGGGGAGCTGTTTTTT
CDR3: CSAVSKNTGELFF

size: NA
D: NA
V: TRBV21-1
J: TRBJ2-3
DNA: TGTGCCAGCAGCCCCCTAGACAGGGGGATTGATACGCAGTATTTT
CDR3: CASSPLDRGIDTQYF

size: NA
D: TRBD1
V: TRBV7-2
J: TRBJ1-4
DNA: TGTGCCAGCAGCTTAGCCCCGACAGGGAGCGAAAAACTGTTTTTT
CDR3: CASSLAPTGSEKLFF

size: NA
D: NA
V: TRBV21-1
J: TRBJ2-2
DNA: TGTCCCAGCAGAGAACCGGGAAAAGAAGGCGGGGAGCTGTTTTTT
CDR3: CPSREPGKEGGELFF

size: NA
D: TRBD1
V: TRBV5-1
J: TRBJ2-5
DNA: TGCGCCAGCAGCTTGGGCGACAGGGCCAAGTACTTC
CDR3: CASSLGDRAKYF

size: few
D: TRBD2
V: TRBV2
J: TRBJ2-3
DNA: TGTGCCAGCAGTGGCTGGGAGGGGAGCACAGATACGCAGTATTTT
CDR3: CASSGWEGSTDTQYF

size: NA
D: TRBD1
V: TRBV20-1
J: TRBJ1-6
DNA: TGCAGTGCGGTATACAGGGGCACCTATAATTCACCCCTCCACTTT
CDR3: CSAVYRGTYNSPLHF

size: few
D: NA
V: TRBV5-1
J: TRBJ2-7
DNA: TGCGCCAGCAGCTTTACCCGCTCCAACAGGGTCTACGAGCAGTACTTC
CDR3: CASSFTRSNRVYEQYF

size: NA
D: TRBD2
V: TRBV20-1
J: TRBJ2-2
DNA: TGCAGTGCTAGAGATTGGCTAGCGGTCGGGGAGCTGTTTTTT
CDR3: CSARDWLAVGELFF

size: NA
D: TRBD2
V: TRBV5-4
J: TRBJ2-3
DNA: TGTGCCAGCAGCCAGACTAGCGGGGGGGCCGGGTTGGATACGCAGTATTTT
CDR3: CASSQTSGGAGLDTQYF

size: few
D: TRBD2
V: TRBV29-1
J: TRBJ2-3
DNA: TGCAGCGTTGGCACTAGCGGGGGAGTAGATACGCAGTATTTT
CDR3: CSVGTSGGVDTQYF

size: many
D: NA
V: TRBV11-2
J: TRBJ2-2
DNA: TGTGCCAGCAGCTTAAGGGTCCGATACACCGGGGAGCTGTTTTTT
CDR3: CASSLRVRYTGELFF

size: few
D: NA
V: TRBV7-2
J: TRBJ2-5
DNA: TGTGCCAGCAGCTTAGCTAGCGCGAGGGGAGAGACCCAGTACTTC
CDR3: CASSLASARGETQYF

size: few
D: NA
V: TRBV24-1
J: TRBJ1-6
DNA: TGTGCCACCAAAGGTTCCCAGAATAATTCACCCCTCCACTTT
CDR3: CATKGSQNNSPLHF

size: NA
D: NA
V: TRBV11-3
J: TRBJ2-2
DNA: TGTGCCAGCAGCCCTGGGGCAGCAAACACCGGGGAGCTGTTTTTT
CDR3: CASSPGAANTGELFF

size: NA
D: TRBD1
V: TRBV7-2
J: TRBJ1-1
DNA: TGTGCCAGCAGCTTAAAAGGACAGGGAACTGAAGCTTTCTTT
CDR3: CASSLKGQGTEAFF

size: few
D: NA
V: TRBV20-1
J: TRBJ2-7
DNA: TGCAGTGCTTATTCTGGAGTCGACTCCTACGAGCAGTACTTC
CDR3: CSAYSGVDSYEQYF

size: NA
D: NA
V: TRBV29-1
J: TRBJ2-1
DNA: TGCAGCGTTGGACTGGGGACTGGCATCAATGAGCAGTTCTTC
CDR3: CSVGLGTGINEQFF

size: few
D: NA
V: TRBV20-1
J: TRBJ2-7
DNA: TGCAGTGCTAGAACTATGTCGAGGGACTACGAGCAGTACTTC
CDR3: CSARTMSRDYEQYF

size: NA
D: NA
V: TRBV6-5
J: TRBJ2-7
DNA: TGTGCCAGCAGTTTTCATATGGGGAGCTCCTACGAGCAGTACTTC
CDR3: CASSFHMGSSYEQYF

size: few
D: NA
V: TRBV6-1
J: TRBJ2-7
DNA: TGTGCCAGCAGTGAAGGTGGTTGGGGTTCCGAGCAGTACTTC
CDR3: CASSEGGWGSEQYF

size: once
D: NA
V: TRBV24-1
J: TRBJ2-5
DNA: TGTGCCACCAGTGCGGGGCAAGAGACCCAGTACTTC
CDR3: CATSAGQETQYF

size: NA
D: NA
V: TRBV20-1
J: TRBJ2-7
DNA: TGCAGTGCTAAGGGGTCCTCTTCCTGGGAGCAGTACTTC
CDR3: CSAKGSSSWEQYF